Following are 8 T cell receptor beta chains from one sample sequenced in a study of identical twins. MiXCR, applied by TCRdb to the 5' RACE reads, yields one record per CDR3 protein. The sample contains approximately 890,000 distinct CDR3 sequences, about 12% of which appear only once. A further study also used this sample, focusing on yellow fever vaccine responses in identical twins.

The sample consisted of PBMCs. The receptors come from a woman between 18 and 29 years old in good health.

The rearrangement uses TRBV6-1 and TRBJ2-1; TRBD1 is a possible D gene (6 bases). V lost 7 bases and J 6 bases, leaving 19 bases between the germline ends. The CDR3 extends over 15 amino acids. Germline lookup yields CDR1 MNHNS and CDR2 SASEGT. The chain's CDR3 is CASMPGDVASNEQFF. CDR3 bases: TGTGCCAGCATGCCAGGGGACGTAGCCTCCAATGAGCAGTTCTTC.

This clonotype was seen repeatedly, ten times or more. CDR3 protein: CASSFRDFRSNQPQHF. Written as DNA, the CDR3 is TGCGCCAGCAGCTTCAGGGACTTCCGAAGCAATCAGCCCCAGCATTTT. The rearrangement joins TRBV5-1 to TRBJ1-5, with D possibly matching TRBD1 (5 bases). The CDR3 is 16 residues long. The germline CDR1 and CDR2 sequences are SGHRS and YFSETQ. V was pared by 2 bases and J by 1 base, with 13 bases between.

The rearrangement links TRBV18 to TRBJ1-4; D is undetermined. The CDR3 totals 15 residues. Trimming took 4 bases from V and 0 from J, leaving 9 bases between them. CDR1 is KGHSH, CDR2 LQKENI, per germline. CDR3 bases: TGTGCCAGCTCACGGGAGAGAACAACTAATGAAAAACTGTTTTTT. Amino acids: CASSRERTTNEKLFF.

This clonotype was found a few times. V is TRBV7-9 and J is TRBJ1-1; 7 nucleotides agree with TRBD1. J gave up 3 bases and V 1 base, and 5 bases lay outside the gene matches. The CDR3 is 15 residues long. The germline V gene has CDR1 SEHNR and CDR2 FQNEAQ (reference sequence). CDR3 in DNA: TGTGCCAGCAGCTTAGGTCAGGGGGTCTACACTGAAGCTTTCTTT. It yields the protein CASSLGQGVYTEAFF.

This clonotype was observed at least ten times. This rearrangement joins TRBV9 to TRBJ1-4, with D possibly TRBD1 on 6 matching bases. CDR1 is SGDLS and CDR2 is YYNGEE in the germline V gene. V was trimmed by 0 bases and J by 6 bases, leaving 15 bases between them. The CDR3 loop spans 16 amino acids. CDR3 DNA sequence: TGTGCCAGCAGCGTAGGGGAGCGGACAGTACATGAAAAACTGTTTTTT. This gives the protein CASSVGERTVHEKLFF.

V is TRBV6-5 and J is TRBJ1-1; no clear D. Per the germline V gene, CDR1 is MNHEY and CDR2 is SVGAGI. The CDR3 spans 16 residues. The ends were cut back, 0 bases at V and 5 bases at J, with 16 bases in the middle. CDR3 in DNA: TGTGCCAGCAGTTACTCGTGGGGATCCCGAGGGACTGAAGCTTTCTTT. It is translated as CASSYSWGSRGTEAFF.

There are a few counts of this clonotype. This chain connects TRBV29-1 to TRBJ1-1; 7 nucleotides align to TRBD1. CDR3 size: 14 residues. Trimming at V came to 3 bases and at J to 4 bases, leaving 8 bases not matched to a gene. CDR1 and CDR2 from the germline V gene are SQVTM and ANQGSEA. CDR3 region: CSVDPQGIGTEAFF. As DNA, the CDR3 is TGCAGCGTTGACCCACAGGGGATCGGCACTGAAGCTTTCTTT.

The chain couples TRBV20-1 to TRBJ1-2; D not resolved. V gave up 6 bases and J gave up 2 bases, with 16 bases separating them. There are 14 residues in the CDR3. Germline values: CDR1 DFQATT, CDR2 SNEGSKA (reference sequence). CDR3: CSATNAARNYGYTF. CDR3 sequence (DNA): TGCAGTGCCACGAACGCGGCCAGGAACTATGGCTACACCTTC.